The T cell receptor beta chain under discussion was sequenced for a study of T cells in Graves' hyperthyroidism and ophthalmopathy. On the study more broadly: Peripheral blood samples were taken at initial diagnosis, prior to any treatment.

Germline assignment: CDR1 DFQATT and CDR2 SNEGSKA (reference sequence). V lost 0 bases, J lost 8 bases, and 14 bases lay in between. This CDR3 region has 14 residues. Overall study results and limits: Separating ophthalmopathy from stable hyperthyroidism was achieved by a 13 V-J model. Ophthalmopathy prediction by the model preceded onset by a median approximately 6.9 months. Most clonotypes expanded in the thyroid (above 0.001) were also present in blood.

This clonotype was counted many times. Its antigen is currently unknown. The investigators amplified TCR beta CDR3 regions from RNA transcripts. First-round RT-PCR with HTBI primers amplified the TCR CDR3 region. TCRdb reprocessed the multiplex PCR reads via MiXCR and lists one record per CDR3 protein. The sample contains about 350,000 distinct CDR3 sequences, about an eighth of which appear only once. The TCR originated in a woman in her 40s with Graves' ophthalmopathy. The chain combines TRBV20-1 with TRBJ2-4, with D perhaps matching TRBD1 or TRBD2 (6 bases each). Sequences were obtained from blood. The chain's CDR3 is CSARDGGGLDIQYF. CDR3 nucleotide sequence: TGCAGTGCTAGAGATGGAGGGGGGCTGGACATTCAGTACTTC.